The clone carrying this T cell receptor beta chain came up many times. Its antigen remains unidentified. The data are from a study of T cell repertoires in cytomegalovirus infection. As for the study in general: Matching HLA type, along with CMV infection, was indicated by public TCR beta signatures. Study results and caveats: The study identified carriers of CMV plus the relevant HLA from cumulative public TCR beta family frequency.

The CDR3 is made up of 15 amino acids. V lost 7 bases and J lost 0, with 10 bases in between. Germline-derived CDR1 and CDR2 are SGHTA and FQGNSA. Each CDR3 protein is one row after TCRdb ran MiXCR on the reads. The sample shows 65,000 to 95,000 distinct CDR3 sequences, about 4% of them seen only once. Sequenced material: PBMCs. The sequence was collected from a human donor in good health (CMV status not recorded). Some clones in this sample may be carry-over from other donors' samples. The rearrangement links TRBV7-2 to TRBJ2-6; D not resolved. The CDR3 here is CASTDPRSGANVLTF. The DNA for the CDR3 is TGTGCCAGCACCGACCCTCGCTCTGGGGCCAACGTCCTGACTTTC.